The TCR beta chain under discussion was sequenced for a study of regulatory T cells in long-lasting Graves disease. Study summary: In persistent Graves' disease, antithyroid drugs had been taken for over 5 years and TSH receptor antibodies stayed positive. Study-level results: Persistent cases favored TRBV28, TRBJ1-2 and TRBJ2-5. It was peripheral blood alone, not thyroid tissue, that was studied.

This clonotype was seen many times. What it binds is not known. The germline CDR1 and CDR2 sequences are SQVTM and ANQGSEA. This CDR3 comprises 12 residues. V was pared by 7 bases and J by 2 bases, with 11 bases between. Noted time point: persistent/refractory GD, antithyroid drugs over 5 years with positive TRAb. After RNA was extracted from PBMCs, the TCR library was made from it. EDTA tubes received 9 to 10 milliliters of collected peripheral blood. The TCR beta library used iRepertoire HTBI primers with Arm-PCR amplification of CDR3. TCRdb ran MiXCR on the multiplex PCR reads and lists one entry per CDR3 protein. The data hold more than 300,000 distinct CDR3 sequences, with approximately 25% observed a single time.

The input for sequencing was peripheral blood mononuclear cells (PBMCs), taken when the disease was refractory, from a patient treated with antithyroid drugs. This receptor was obtained from a woman aged 40 to 49 with Graves disease. The V gene is TRBV29-1, the J gene TRBJ1-1, with a weak D call TRBD1 (5 bases). The CDR3 sequence is CSAIQGNTEAFF. Here the CDR3 DNA reads TGCAGCGCTATTCAGGGCAACACTGAAGCTTTCTTT.